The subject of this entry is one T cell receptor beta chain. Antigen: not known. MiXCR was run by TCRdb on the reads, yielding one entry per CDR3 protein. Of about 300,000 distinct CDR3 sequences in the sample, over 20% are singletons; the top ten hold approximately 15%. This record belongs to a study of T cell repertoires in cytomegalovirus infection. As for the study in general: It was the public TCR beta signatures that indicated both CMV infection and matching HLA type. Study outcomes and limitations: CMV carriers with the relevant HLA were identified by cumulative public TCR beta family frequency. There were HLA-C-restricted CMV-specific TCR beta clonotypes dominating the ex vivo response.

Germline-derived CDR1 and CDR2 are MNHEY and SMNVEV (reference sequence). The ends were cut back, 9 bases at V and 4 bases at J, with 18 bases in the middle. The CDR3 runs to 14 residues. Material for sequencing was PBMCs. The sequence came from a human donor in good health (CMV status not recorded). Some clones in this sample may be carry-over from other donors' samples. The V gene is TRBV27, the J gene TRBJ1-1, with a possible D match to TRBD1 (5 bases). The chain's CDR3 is CASGFTGGGTEAFF. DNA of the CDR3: TGTGCCAGTGGGTTTACAGGAGGAGGCACTGAAGCTTTCTTT.